These T cell receptor beta chains were read from a single sample in a study of blood T cell repertoires in COVID-19. Sequenced by immunoSEQ multiplex PCR; TCRdb stores in-frame clones only, minus some. Of about 400,000 clones listed, around 87% are singletons. Sequenced input: peripheral blood. The receptors were gathered from a human donor in a cohort sampled during active COVID-19. CDR3s include the opening cysteine and the closing phenylalanine or tryptophan. The D gene is left open where the match is weak. Part of the rows lack a size; the others show once, few, many or a class for expanded clones.

CASSPTAGTELRLSNSPLHF	TGTGCCAGCTCACCAACGGCAGGGACAGAGCTAAGGCTATCGAATTCACCCCTCCACTTT	20	NA	TRBD1	TRBV18	TRBJ1-6
CSVDGSQETQYF	TGCAGCGTGGACGGGAGTCAAGAGACCCAGTACTTC	12	NA	NA	TRBV29-1	TRBJ2-5
CASSPDRGAAGELFF	TGTGCCAGCAGCCCAGACAGGGGCGCCGCCGGGGAGCTGTTTTTT	15	NA	TRBD1	TRBV7-3	TRBJ2-2
CSASSAWDSHIF	TGCAGTGCTAGTTCGGCTTGGGACAGTCATATTTTT	12	many	TRBD1	TRBV20-1	TRBJ1-4
CASSPGQGGGYTF	TGTGCCAGCAGCCCGGGACAGGGGGGCGGCTACACCTTC	13	NA	TRBD1	TRBV7-3	TRBJ1-2
CASSRPGTAYGYTF	TGTGCCAGCAGCCGCCCCGGGACAGCCTATGGCTACACCTTC	14	NA	TRBD1	TRBV5-6	TRBJ1-2
CAWSPLKAGRNTGELFF	TGTGCCTGGAGTCCTTTAAAAGCGGGGAGGAACACCGGGGAGCTGTTTTTT	17	NA	TRBD2	TRBV30	TRBJ2-2
CASSPLWRGGTYEQYF	TGTGCCAGCAGCCCCCTCTGGCGGGGGGGTACCTACGAGCAGTACTTC	16	NA	TRBD2	TRBV27	TRBJ2-7
CASSLLPSGGGSPDTQYF	TGTGCCAGCAGCTTATTACCTAGCGGGGGGGGGTCCCCAGATACGCAGTATTTT	18	NA	TRBD2	TRBV7-3	TRBJ2-3
CASSLDPQFRFDF	TGTGCCAGCAGCTTAGATCCCCAATTCCGGTTTGATTTC	13	NA	NA	TRBV11-2	TRBJ2-7
CASSYSSSYEQYF	TGTGCCAGCAGTTACAGTAGCTCCTACGAGCAGTACTTC	13	NA	NA	TRBV6-5	TRBJ2-7
CASRLAGPDTQYF	TGTGCCAGCCGGCTAGCGGGACCAGATACGCAGTATTTT	13	NA	TRBD2	TRBV12-3/TRBV12-4	TRBJ2-3
CASSLGAGVGETQYF	TGTGCCAGCAGCTTAGGGGCGGGAGTGGGAGAGACCCAGTACTTC	15	NA	TRBD2	TRBV7-7	TRBJ2-5
CASSEQGRETQYF	TGTGCCAGCAGTGAACAGGGGAGAGAGACCCAGTACTTC	13	NA	NA	TRBV6-1	TRBJ2-5
CASSSGQVGEQFF	TGTGCCAGCAGCTCAGGACAGGTTGGCGAGCAGTTCTTC	13	NA	TRBD1	TRBV7-3	TRBJ2-1
CASSRHRQETQYF	TGTGCCAGCAGTCGACATAGACAAGAGACCCAGTACTTC	13	NA	NA	TRBV27	TRBJ2-5
CASSFPRTGSTDTQYF	TGCGCCAGCAGCTTCCCCCGGACAGGTAGCACAGATACGCAGTATTTT	16	NA	TRBD1	TRBV5-1	TRBJ2-3
CASSDRGDQYF	TGTGCCAGCAGTGACCGGGGGGACCAGTACTTC	11	NA	TRBD2	TRBV27	TRBJ2-5
CASSLAGGARWETQYF	TGCGCCAGCAGCTTGGCGGGGGGGGCGCGTTGGGAGACCCAGTACTTC	16	NA	TRBD2	TRBV5-1	TRBJ2-5
CSASGGTPVQETQYF	TGCAGTGCTAGTGGAGGGACACCCGTCCAAGAGACCCAGTACTTC	15	NA	NA	TRBV20-1	TRBJ2-5
CASRGTSGGEQFF	TGTGCCAGCAGGGGGACTAGCGGAGGTGAGCAGTTCTTC	13	NA	TRBD2	TRBV6-5	TRBJ2-1
CASSYDRDTEAFF	TGCGCCAGCAGCTACGACAGAGACACTGAAGCTTTCTTT	13	NA	NA	TRBV5-1	TRBJ1-1
CASSLDTSGRGGNEQFF	TGTGCCAGCAGTTTAGATACTAGCGGGAGAGGGGGCAATGAGCAGTTCTTC	17	NA	TRBD2	TRBV28	TRBJ2-1
CASSGLAGNNEQFF	TGTGCCAGCAGCGGACTAGCGGGAAACAATGAGCAGTTCTTC	14	NA	TRBD2	TRBV3-1/TRBV3-2	TRBJ2-1
CASTRVRETQYF	TGTGCCAGCACTCGGGTTCGGGAGACCCAGTACTTC	12	NA	NA	TRBV5-8	TRBJ2-5
CASRPGQGAYNEQFF	TGCGCCAGCAGACCGGGACAGGGGGCATACAATGAGCAGTTCTTC	15	NA	TRBD1	TRBV5-1	TRBJ2-1
CAWSVFPPTGRGNSPLHF	TGTGCCTGGAGTGTATTCCCCCCGACGGGCAGGGGGAATTCACCCCTCCACTTT	18	NA	TRBD1	TRBV30	TRBJ1-6
CASSRGGEDEQFF	TGCGCCAGCAGCCGGGGAGGGGAGGATGAGCAGTTCTTC	13	NA	TRBD2	TRBV4-1	TRBJ2-1